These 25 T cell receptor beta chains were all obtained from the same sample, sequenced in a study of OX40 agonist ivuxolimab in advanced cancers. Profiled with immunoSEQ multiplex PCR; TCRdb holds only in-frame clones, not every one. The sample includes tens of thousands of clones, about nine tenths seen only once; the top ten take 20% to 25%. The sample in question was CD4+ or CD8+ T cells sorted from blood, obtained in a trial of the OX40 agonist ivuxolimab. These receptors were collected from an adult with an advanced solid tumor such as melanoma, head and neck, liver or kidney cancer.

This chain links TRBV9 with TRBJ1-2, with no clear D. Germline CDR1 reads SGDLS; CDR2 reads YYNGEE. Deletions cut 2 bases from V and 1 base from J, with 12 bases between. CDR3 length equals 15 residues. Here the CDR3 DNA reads TGTGCCAGCAGCGTTACGCTCGGCGTTAACTATGGCTACACCTTC. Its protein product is CASSVTLGVNYGYTF. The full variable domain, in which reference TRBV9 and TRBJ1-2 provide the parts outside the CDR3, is DSGVTQTPKHLITATGQRVTLRCSPRSGDLSVYWYQQSLDQGLQFLIQYYNGEERAKGNILERFSAQQFPDLHSELNLSSLELGDSALYFCASSVTLGVNYGYTFGSGTRLTVV.

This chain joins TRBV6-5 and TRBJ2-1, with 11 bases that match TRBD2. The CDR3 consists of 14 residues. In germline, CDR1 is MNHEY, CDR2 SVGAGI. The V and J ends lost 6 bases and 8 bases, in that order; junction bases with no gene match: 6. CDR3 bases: TGTGCCAGCAGACTAGCGGGAGATGGCGATGAGCAGTTCTTC. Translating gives CASRLAGDGDEQFF.

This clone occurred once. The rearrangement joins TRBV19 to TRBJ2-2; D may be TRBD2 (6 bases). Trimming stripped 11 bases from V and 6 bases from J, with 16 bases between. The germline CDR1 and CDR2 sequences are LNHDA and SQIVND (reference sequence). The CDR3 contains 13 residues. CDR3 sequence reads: CACWGVGAGELFF. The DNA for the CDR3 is TGTGCCTGCTGGGGGGTAGGGGCCGGGGAGCTGTTTTTT.

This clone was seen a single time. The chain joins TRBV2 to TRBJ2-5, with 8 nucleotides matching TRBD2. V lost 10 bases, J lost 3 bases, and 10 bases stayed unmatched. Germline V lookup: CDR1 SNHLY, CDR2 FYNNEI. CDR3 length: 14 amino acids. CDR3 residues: CATAEGLVEETQYF. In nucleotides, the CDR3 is TGTGCCACAGCAGAGGGACTAGTAGAAGAGACCCAGTACTTC.

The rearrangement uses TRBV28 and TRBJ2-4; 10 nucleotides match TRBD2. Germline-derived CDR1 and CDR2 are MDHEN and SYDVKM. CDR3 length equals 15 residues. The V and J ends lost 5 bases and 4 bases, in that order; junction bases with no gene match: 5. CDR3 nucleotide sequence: TGTGCCAGCAGTCCCCGGACTAGCGGAAAAAACATTCAGTACTTC. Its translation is CASSPRTSGKNIQYF. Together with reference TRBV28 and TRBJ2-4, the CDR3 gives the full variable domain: DVKVTQSSRYLVKRTGEKVFLECVQDMDHENMFWYRQDPGLGLRLIYFSYDVKMKEKGDIPEGYSVSREKKERFSLILESASTNQTSMYLCASSPRTSGKNIQYFGAGTRLSVL.

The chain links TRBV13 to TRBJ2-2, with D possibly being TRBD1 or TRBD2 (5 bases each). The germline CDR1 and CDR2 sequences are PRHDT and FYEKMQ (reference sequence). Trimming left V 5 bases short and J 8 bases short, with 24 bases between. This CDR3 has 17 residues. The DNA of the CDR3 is TGTGCCAGCAGCCCTAGACGTGAAACCGGGACCGGAGGGGAGCTGTTTTTT. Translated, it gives CASSPRRETGTGGELFF.

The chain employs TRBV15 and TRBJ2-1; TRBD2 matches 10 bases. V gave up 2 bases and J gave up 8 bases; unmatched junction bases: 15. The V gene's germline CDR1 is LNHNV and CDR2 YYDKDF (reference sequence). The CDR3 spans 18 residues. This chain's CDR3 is CATSRILAGELVYDEQFF. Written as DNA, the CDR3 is TGTGCCACCAGCAGAATCCTAGCGGGAGAGTTGGTGTATGATGAGCAGTTCTTC.

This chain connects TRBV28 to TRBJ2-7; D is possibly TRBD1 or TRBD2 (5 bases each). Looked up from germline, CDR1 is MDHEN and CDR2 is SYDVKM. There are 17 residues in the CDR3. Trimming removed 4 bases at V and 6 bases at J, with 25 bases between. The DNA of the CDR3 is TGTGCCAGCAGTTACCCCCCCCGGGACCTCATGGGCCCCGAGCAGTACTTC. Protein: CASSYPPRDLMGPEQYF.

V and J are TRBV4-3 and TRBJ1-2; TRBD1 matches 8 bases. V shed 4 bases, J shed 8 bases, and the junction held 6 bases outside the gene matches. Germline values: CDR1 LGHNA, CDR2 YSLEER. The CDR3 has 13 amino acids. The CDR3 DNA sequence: TGCGCCAGCAGCCCTGGACAGGGTGGAGGCTACACCTTC. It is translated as CASSPGQGGGYTF.

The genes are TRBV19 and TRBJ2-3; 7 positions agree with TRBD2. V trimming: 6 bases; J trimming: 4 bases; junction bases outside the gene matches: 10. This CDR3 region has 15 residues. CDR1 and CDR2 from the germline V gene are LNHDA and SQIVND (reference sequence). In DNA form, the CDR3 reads TGTGCCAGTAGGCCTATAGCGGGTGGATCAGATACGCAGTATTTT. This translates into CASRPIAGGSDTQYF.

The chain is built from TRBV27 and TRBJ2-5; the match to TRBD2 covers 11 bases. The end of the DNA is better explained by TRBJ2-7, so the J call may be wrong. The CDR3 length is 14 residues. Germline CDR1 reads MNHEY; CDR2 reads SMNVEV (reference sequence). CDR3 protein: CASSPTLAGAEQYF. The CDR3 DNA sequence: TGTGCCAGCAGTCCAACACTAGCGGGAGCCGAGCAGTACTTC.

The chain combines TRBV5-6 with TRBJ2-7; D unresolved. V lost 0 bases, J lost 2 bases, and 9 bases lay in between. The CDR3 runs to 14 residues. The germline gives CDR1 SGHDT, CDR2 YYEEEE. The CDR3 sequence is CASSLALSTYEQYF. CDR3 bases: TGTGCCAGCAGCTTGGCCTTGTCAACCTACGAGCAGTACTTC.

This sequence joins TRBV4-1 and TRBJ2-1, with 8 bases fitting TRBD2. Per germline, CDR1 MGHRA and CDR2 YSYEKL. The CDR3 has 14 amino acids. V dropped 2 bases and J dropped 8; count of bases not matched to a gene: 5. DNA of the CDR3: TGCGCCAGCAGCCAACGCAGCGGGAGCTATGAGCAGTTCTTC. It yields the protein CASSQRSGSYEQFF.

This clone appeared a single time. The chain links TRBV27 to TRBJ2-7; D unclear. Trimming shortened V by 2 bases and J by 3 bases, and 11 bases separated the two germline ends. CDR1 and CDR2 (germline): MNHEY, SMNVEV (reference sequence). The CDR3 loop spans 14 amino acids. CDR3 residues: CASSLQVPYYEQYF. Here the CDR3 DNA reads TGTGCCAGCAGTTTACAGGTCCCCTACTACGAGCAGTACTTC.

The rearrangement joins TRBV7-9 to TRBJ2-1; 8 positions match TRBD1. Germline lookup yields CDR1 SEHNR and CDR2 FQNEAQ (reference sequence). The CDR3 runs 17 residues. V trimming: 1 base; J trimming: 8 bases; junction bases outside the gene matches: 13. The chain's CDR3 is CASSLGVVTGAADEQFF. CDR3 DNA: TGTGCCAGCAGCTTAGGTGTAGTGACAGGGGCAGCGGATGAGCAGTTCTTC. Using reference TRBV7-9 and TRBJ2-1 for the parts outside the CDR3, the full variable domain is DTGVSQNPRHKITKRGQNVTFRCDPISEHNRLYWYRQTLGQGPEFLTYFQNEAQLEKSRLLSDRFSAERPKGSFSTLEIQRTEQGDSAMYLCASSLGVVTGAADEQFFGPGTRLTVL.

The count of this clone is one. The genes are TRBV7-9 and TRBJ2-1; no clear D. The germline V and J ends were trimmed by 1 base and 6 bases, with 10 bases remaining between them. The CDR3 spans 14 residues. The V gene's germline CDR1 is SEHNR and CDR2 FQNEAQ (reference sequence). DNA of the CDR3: TGTGCCAGCAGCTTAGTTCTTAGAGGCAATGAGCAGTTCTTC. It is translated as CASSLVLRGNEQFF.

The CDR3 DNA reads as TGTGCCAGCTCCCCCTATCAGCGGGAGGGGACCTACAATGAGCAGTTCTTC. Its protein is CASSPYQREGTYNEQFF. The genes are TRBV18 and TRBJ2-1, with 10 bases lining up with TRBD2. Germline lookup yields CDR1 KGHSH and CDR2 LQKENI. The length of the CDR3 is 17 residues. The J segment lost 2 bases and the V segment lost 6 bases, leaving 10 bases of the junction unmatched.

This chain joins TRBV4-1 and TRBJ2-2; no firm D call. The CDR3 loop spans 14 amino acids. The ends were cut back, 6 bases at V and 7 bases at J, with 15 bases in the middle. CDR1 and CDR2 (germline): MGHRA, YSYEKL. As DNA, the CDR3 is TGCGCCAGCAGGTCAAATAGGGATAGCGGGGAGCTGTTTTTT. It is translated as CASRSNRDSGELFF.

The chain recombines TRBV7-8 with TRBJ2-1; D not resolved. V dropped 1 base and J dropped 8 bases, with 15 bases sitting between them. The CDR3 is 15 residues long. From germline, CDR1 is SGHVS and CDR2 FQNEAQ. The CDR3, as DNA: TGTGCCAGCAGCTTAGGTTATTACTCTGGCGATGAGCAGTTCTTC. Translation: CASSLGYYSGDEQFF.

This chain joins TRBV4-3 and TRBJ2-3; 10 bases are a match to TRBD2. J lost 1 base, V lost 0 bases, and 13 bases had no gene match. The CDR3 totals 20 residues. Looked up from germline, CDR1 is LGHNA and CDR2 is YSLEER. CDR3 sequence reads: CASSQDPAELLAGGTDTQYF. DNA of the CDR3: TGCGCCAGCAGCCAAGATCCGGCAGAACTTCTAGCGGGGGGCACAGATACGCAGTATTTT.

The CDR3 region is CASSDGTRAQETQYF. The DNA for the CDR3 is TGTGCCAGCAGCGACGGGACTAGGGCCCAAGAGACCCAGTACTTC. The chain has TRBV9 and TRBJ2-5; 8 bases fit TRBD2. Germline loops: CDR1 SGDLS, CDR2 YYNGEE. V lost 3 bases to trimming and J lost 1 base; unmatched junction nucleotides: 5. CDR3 length: 15 amino acids.

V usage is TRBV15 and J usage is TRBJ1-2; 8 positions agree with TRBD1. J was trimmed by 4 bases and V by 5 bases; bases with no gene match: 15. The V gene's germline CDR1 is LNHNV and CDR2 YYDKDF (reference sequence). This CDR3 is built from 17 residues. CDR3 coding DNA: TGTGCCACCAGCGGAAAAGACAGGGGCCTTCCTCCCTATGGCTACACCTTC. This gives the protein CATSGKDRGLPPYGYTF.

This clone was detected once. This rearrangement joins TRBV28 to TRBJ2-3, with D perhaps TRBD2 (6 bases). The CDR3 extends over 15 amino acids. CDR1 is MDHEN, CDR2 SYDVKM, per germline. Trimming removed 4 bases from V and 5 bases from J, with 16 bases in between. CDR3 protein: CASSSIAAAGDTQYF. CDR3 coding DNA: TGTGCCAGCAGTTCAATAGCGGCAGCGGGAGATACGCAGTATTTT.

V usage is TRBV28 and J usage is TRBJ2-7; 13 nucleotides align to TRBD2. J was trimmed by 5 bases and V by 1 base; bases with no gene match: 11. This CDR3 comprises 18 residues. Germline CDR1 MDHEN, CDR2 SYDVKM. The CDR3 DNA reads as TGTGCCAGCAGTTTATTGGGCCAGGGACTAGCGGGAATTGACGAGCAGTACTTC. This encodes CASSLLGQGLAGIDEQYF.

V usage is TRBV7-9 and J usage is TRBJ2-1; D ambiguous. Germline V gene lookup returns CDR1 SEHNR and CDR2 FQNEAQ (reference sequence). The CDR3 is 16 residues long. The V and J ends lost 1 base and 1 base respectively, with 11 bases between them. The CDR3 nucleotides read TGTGCCAGCAGCTTAGAACCGAGGAAATCCTACAATGAGCAGTTCTTC. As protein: CASSLEPRKSYNEQFF. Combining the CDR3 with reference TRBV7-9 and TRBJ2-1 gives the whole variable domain DTGVSQNPRHKITKRGQNVTFRCDPISEHNRLYWYRQTLGQGPEFLTYFQNEAQLEKSRLLSDRFSAERPKGSFSTLEIQRTEQGDSAMYLCASSLEPRKSYNEQFFGPGTRLTVL.